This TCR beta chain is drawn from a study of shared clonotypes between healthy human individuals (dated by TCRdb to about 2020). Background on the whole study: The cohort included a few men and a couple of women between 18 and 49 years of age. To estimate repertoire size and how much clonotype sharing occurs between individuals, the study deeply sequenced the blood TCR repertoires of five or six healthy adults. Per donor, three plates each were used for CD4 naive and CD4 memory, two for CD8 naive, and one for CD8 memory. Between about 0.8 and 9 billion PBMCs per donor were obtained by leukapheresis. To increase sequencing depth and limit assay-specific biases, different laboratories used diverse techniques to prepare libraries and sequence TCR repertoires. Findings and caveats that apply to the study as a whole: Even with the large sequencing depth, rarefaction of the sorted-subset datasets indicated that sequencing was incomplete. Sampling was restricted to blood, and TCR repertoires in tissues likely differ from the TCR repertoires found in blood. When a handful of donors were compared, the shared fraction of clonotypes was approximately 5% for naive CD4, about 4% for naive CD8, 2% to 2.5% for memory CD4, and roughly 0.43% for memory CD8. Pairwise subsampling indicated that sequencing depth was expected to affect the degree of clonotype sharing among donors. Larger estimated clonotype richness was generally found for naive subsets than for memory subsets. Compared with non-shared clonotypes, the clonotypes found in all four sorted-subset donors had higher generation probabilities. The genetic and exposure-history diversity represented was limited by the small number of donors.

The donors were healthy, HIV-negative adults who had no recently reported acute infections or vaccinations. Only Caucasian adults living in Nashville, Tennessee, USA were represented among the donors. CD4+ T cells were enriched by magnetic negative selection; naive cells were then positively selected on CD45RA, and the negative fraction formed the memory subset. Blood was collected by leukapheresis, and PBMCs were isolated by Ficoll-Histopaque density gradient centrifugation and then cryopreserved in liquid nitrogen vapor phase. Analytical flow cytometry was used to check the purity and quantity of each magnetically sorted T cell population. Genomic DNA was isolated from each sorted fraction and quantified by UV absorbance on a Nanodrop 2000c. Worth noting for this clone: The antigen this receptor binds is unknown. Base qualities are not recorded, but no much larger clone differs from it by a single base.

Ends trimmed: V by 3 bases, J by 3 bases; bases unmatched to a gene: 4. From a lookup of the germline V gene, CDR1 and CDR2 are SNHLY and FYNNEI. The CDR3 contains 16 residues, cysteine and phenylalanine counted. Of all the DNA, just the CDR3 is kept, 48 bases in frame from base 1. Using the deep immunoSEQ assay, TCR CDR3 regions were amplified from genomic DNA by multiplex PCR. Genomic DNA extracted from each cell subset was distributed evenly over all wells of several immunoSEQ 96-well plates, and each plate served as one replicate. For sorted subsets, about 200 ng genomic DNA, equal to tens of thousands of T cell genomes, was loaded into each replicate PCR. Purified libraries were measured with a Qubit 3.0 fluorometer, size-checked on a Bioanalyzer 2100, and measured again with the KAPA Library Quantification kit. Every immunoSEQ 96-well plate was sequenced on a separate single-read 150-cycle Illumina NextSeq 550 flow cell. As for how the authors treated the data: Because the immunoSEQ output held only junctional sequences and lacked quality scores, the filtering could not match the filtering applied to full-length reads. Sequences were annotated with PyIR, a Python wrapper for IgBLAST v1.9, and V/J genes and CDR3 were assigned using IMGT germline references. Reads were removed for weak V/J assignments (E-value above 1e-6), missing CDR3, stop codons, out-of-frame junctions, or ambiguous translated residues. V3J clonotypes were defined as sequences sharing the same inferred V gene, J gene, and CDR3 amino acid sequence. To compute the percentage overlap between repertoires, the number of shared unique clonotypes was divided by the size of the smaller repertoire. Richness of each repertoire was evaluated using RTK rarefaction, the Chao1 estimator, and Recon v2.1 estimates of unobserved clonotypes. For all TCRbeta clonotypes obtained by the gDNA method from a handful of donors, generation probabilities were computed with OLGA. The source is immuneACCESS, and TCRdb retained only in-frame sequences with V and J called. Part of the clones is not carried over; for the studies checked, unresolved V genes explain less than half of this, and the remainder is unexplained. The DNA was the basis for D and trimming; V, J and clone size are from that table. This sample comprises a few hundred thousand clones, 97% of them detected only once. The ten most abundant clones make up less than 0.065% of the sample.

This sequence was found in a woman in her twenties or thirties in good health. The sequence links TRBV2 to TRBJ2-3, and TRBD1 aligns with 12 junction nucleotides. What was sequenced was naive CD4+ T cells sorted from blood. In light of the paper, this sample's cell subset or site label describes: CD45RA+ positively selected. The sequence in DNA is TGTGCCAGCAGTGAGGGACAGGGGGCGCCGACAGATACGCAGTATTTT. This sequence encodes CASSEGQGAPTDTQYF.